This T cell receptor (beta chain) originates from a study of regulatory T cells in long-lasting Graves disease. For this clonotype: The conserved phenylalanine or tryptophan normally closing the CDR3 is absent here, so this likely arose from a read error.

Germline V gene sequence: CDR1 SGDLS, CDR2 YYNGEE. Trimming stripped 0 bases from V and 0 bases from J, with 6 bases between. This CDR3 has 14 amino acids. According to the study, TCR beta libraries were built with iRepertoire HTBI primers and CDR3-region Arm-PCR. TCRdb used MiXCR to reprocess the multiplex PCR reads, holding one entry per CDR3 protein. The sample includes 500,000 to 700,000 distinct CDR3 sequences, around 32% seen only once; the top ten take 40% to 55%. Time point here: persistent/refractory GD, antithyroid drugs over 5 years with positive TRAb. Following extraction of RNA from PBMCs, that RNA was used to make the TCR library.

The chain carries TRBV9 and TRBJ1-1; D uncertain. The specimen comprised peripheral blood mononuclear cells (PBMCs), sampled when the disease was refractory, from a patient treated with antithyroid drugs. This TCR was recovered from a female donor with Graves disease. The CDR3 nucleotides read TGTGCCAGCAGCGTAGACCCGCTGAACACTGAAGCTTTCCTT. Amino acid sequence: CASSVDPLNTEAFL.